Sequencing of this TCR beta chain was carried out in a study of CD8+ T cells in alopecia areata. The ends were cut back, 6 bases at V and 2 bases at J, with 2 bases in the middle. Germline V lookup: CDR1 MNHEY, CDR2 SMNVEV (reference sequence). This CDR3 is built from 10 residues. RNA, once extracted, was reverse transcribed into cDNA for use as the sequencing template. Produced via immunoSEQ multiplex PCR; TCRdb's table is partial and in-frame only. Altogether approximately 98,000 clones are present, 59% being singletons, with the ten largest covering 20% to 25%. For this clone: The antigen remains unidentified.

Findings and limits, study-wide: Sequences from scalp samples also cover resident alphabeta T cells of normal skin.

The chain is built from TRBV27 and TRBJ2-7; no clear D gene. The receptor's source is a human donor in good health. The sample taken for sequencing was CD8+ T cells sorted from blood. The CDR3 is CASRPYEQYF. Written as DNA, the CDR3 is TGTGCCAGCAGGCCCTACGAGCAGTACTTC.